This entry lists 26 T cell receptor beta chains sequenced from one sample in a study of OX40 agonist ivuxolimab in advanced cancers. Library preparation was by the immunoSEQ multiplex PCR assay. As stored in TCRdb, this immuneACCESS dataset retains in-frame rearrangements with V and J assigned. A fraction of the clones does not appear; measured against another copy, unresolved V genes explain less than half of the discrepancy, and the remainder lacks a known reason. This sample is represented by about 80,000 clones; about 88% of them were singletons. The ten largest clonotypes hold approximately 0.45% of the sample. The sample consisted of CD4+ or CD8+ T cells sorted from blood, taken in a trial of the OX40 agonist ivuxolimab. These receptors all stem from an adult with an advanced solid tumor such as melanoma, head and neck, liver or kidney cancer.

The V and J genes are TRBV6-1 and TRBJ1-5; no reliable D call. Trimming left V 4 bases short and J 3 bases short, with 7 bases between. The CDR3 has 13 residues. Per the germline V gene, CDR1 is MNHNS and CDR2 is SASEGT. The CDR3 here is CASSGGVNQPQHF. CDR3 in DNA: TGTGCCAGCAGTGGGGGAGTCAATCAGCCCCAGCATTTT.

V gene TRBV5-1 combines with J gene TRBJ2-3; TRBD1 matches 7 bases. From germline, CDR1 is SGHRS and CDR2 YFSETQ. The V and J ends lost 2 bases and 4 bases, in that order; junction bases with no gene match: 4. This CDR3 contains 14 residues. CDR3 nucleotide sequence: TGCGCCAGCAGCTTAGACAGGGACGCAGATACGCAGTATTTT. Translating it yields CASSLDRDADTQYF.

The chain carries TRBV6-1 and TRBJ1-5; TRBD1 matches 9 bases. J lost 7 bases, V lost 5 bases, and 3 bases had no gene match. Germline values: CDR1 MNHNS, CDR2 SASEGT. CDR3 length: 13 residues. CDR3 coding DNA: TGTGCCAGCAGTTGGGACAGGGCGCAGCCCCAGCATTTT. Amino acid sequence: CASSWDRAQPQHF.

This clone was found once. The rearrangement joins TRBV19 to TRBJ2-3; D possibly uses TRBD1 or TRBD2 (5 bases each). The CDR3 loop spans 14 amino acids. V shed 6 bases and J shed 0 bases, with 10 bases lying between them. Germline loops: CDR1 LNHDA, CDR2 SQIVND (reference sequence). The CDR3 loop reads CASSPGPSTDTQYF. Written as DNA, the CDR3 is TGTGCCAGTAGCCCGGGGCCGAGCACAGATACGCAGTATTTT. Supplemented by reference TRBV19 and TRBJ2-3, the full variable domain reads DGGITQSPKYLFRKEGQNVTLSCEQNLNHDAMYWYRQDPGQGLRLIYYSQIVNDFQKGDIAEGYSVSREKKESFPLTVTSAQKNPTAFYLCASSPGPSTDTQYFGPGTRLTVL.

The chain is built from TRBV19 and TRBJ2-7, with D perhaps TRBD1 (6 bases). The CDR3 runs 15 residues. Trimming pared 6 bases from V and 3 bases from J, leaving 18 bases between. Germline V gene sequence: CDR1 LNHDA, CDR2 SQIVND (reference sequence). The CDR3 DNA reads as TGTGCCAGTAGACTAACGACAGGAAGTATCTACGAGCAGTACTTC. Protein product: CASRLTTGSIYEQYF.

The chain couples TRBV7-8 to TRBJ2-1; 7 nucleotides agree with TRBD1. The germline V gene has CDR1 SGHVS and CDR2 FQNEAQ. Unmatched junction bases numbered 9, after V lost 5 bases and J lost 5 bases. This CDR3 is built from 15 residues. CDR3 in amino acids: CASSPRQGVDNEQFF. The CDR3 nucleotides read TGTGCCAGCAGCCCGAGACAGGGAGTCGACAATGAGCAGTTCTTC.

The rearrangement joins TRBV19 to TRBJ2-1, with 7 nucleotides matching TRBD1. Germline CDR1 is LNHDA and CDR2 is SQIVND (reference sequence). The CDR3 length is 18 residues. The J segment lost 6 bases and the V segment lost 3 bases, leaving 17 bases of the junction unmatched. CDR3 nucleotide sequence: TGTGCCAGTAGTATTTATTGGGTCGGGACAGTCATTTTCAATGAGCAGTTCTTC. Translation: CASSIYWVGTVIFNEQFF.

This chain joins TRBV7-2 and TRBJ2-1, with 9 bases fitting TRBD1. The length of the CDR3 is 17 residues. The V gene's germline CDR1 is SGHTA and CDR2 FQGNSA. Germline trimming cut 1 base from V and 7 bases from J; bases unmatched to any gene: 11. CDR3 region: CASSLVAGTGIWNEQFF. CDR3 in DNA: TGTGCCAGCAGCTTAGTCGCCGGGACAGGGATTTGGAATGAGCAGTTCTTC.

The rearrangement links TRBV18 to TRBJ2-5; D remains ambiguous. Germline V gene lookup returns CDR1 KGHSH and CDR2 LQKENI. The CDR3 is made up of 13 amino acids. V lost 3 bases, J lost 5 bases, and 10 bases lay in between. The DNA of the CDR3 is TGTGCCAGCTCACCTGGCCTGTTGGAGACCCAGTACTTC. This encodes CASSPGLLETQYF.

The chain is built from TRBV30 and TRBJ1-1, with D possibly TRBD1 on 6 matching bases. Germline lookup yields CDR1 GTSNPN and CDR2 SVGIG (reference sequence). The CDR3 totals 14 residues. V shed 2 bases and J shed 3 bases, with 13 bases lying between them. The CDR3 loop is CAWSRQVLDTEAFF. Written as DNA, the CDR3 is TGTGCCTGGAGTAGACAGGTATTGGACACTGAAGCTTTCTTT.

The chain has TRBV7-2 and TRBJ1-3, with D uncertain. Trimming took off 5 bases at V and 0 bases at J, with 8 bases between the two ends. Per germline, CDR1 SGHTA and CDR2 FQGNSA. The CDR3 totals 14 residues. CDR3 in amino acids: CASSPTVSGNTIYF. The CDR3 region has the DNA TGTGCCAGCAGCCCGACGGTCTCTGGAAACACCATATATTTT.

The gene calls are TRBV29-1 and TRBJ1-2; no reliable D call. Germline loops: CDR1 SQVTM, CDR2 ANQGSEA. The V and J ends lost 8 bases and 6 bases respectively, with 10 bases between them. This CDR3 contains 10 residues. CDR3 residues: CSSAENGYTF. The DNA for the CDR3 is TGCAGCTCCGCGGAGAATGGCTACACCTTC.

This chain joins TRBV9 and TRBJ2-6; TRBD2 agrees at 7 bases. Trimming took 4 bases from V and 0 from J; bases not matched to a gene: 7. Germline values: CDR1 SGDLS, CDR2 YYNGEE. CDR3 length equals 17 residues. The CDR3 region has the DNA TGTGCCAGCAGCATTAGCGGGCAGTCCTCTGGGGCCAACGTCCTGACTTTC. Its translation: CASSISGQSSGANVLTF.

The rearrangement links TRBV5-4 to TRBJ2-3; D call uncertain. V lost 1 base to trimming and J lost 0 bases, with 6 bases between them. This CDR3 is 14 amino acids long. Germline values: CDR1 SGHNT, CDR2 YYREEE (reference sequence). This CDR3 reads CASSLFASTDTQYF. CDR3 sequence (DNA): TGTGCCAGCAGCTTGTTCGCTAGCACAGATACGCAGTATTTT.

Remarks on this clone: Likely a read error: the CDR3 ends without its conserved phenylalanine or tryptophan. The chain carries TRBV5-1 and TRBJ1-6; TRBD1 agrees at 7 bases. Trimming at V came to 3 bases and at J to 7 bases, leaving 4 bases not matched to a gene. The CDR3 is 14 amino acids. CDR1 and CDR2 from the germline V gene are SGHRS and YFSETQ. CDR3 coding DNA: TGCGCCAGCAGCTCCGGGGACAGAAATTCACCCCTCCACCTT. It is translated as CASSSGDRNSPLHL.

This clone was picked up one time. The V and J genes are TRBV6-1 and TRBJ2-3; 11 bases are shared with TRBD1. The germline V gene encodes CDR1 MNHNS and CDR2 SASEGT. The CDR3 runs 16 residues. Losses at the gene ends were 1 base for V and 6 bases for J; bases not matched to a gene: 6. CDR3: CASSEGGQGAWDTQYF. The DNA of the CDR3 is TGTGCCAGCAGTGAAGGCGGACAGGGGGCGTGGGATACGCAGTATTTT.

The CDR3 nucleotides read TGTGCCAGCTCACCAATGTGGACAGGCAATCCGAACACCGGGGAGCTGTTTTTT. It specifies CASSPMWTGNPNTGELFF. This sequence joins TRBV18 and TRBJ2-2; 7 bases are a match to TRBD1. V gave up 2 bases and J gave up 0 bases; unmatched junction bases: 9. CDR3 length equals 18 residues. Germline assignment: CDR1 KGHSH and CDR2 LQKENI.

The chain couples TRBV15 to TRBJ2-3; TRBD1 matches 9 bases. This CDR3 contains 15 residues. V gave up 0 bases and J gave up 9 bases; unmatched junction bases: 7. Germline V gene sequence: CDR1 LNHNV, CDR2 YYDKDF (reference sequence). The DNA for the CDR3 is TGTGCCACCAGCAGAGATACAGGGGGCCCCAGGACGCAGTATTTT. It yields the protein CATSRDTGGPRTQYF.

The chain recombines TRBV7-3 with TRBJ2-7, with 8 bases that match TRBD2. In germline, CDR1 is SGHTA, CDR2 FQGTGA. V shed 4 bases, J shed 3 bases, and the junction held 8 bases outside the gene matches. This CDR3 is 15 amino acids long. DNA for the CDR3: TGTGCCAGCAGCTCACTACCGGGACTAGTCTACGAGCAGTACTTC. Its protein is CASSSLPGLVYEQYF.

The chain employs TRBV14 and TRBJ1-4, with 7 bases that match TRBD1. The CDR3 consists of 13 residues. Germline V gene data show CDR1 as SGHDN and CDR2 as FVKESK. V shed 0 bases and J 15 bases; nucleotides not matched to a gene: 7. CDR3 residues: CASSQDLGRGVFF. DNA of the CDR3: TGTGCCAGCAGCCAAGATCTGGGCAGGGGGGTGTTTTTT.

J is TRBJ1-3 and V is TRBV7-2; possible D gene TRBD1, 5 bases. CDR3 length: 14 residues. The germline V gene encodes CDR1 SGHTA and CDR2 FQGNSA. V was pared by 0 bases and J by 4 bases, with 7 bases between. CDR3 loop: CASSLAQGGNTIYF. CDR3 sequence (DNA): TGTGCCAGCAGCTTAGCGCAGGGCGGAAACACCATATATTTT.

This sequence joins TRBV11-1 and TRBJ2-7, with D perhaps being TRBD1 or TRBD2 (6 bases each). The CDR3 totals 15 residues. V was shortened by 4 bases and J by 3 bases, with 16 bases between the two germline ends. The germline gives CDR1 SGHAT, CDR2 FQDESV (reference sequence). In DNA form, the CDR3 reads TGTGCCAGCAGCTACTACGGGGGCGTCCGCTACGAGCAGTACTTC. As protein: CASSYYGGVRYEQYF.

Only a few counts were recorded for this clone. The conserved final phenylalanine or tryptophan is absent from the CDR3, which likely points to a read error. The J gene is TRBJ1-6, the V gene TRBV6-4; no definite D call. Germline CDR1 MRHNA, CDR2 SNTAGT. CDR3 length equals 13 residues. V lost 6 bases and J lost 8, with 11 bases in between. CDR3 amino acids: CASSWTGDSPLHL. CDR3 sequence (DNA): TGTGCCAGCAGCTGGACCGGAGATTCACCCCTCCACCTT.

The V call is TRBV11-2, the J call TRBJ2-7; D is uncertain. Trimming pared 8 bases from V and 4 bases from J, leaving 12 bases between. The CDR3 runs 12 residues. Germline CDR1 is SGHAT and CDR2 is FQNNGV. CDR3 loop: CASSPDKYEQYF. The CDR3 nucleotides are TGTGCCAGCTCTCCCGATAAATACGAGCAGTACTTC.

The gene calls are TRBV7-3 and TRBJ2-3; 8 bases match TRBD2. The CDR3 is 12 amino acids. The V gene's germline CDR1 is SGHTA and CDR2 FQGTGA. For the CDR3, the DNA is TGTGCAAGCGGGGGCGGCACAGATACGCAGTATTTT. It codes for CASGGGTDTQYF.

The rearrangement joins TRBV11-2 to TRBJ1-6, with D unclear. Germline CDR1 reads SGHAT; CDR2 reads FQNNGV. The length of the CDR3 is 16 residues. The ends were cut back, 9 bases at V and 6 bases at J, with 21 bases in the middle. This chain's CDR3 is CASRRRTLRINSPLHF. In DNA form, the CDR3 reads TGTGCCAGTCGTAGGCGGACGCTTCGTATTAATTCACCCCTCCACTTT.